This T cell receptor beta chain originates from a study of blood T cell repertoires in COVID-19. Study at large: Sites in the United States, Italy and Spain provided acute and convalescent COVID-19 samples. The cDNA or gDNA used as material had been derived from T cells, B-cell-depleted T cells, or PBMCs.

The CDR3 length is 14 residues. The germline V gene has CDR1 LGHNA and CDR2 YSLEER. Trimming took 0 bases from V and 2 from J, leaving 7 bases between them. How the authors handled the data: Nucleated cell number was recorded as an estimate derived from reference gene primer amplification. Method: immunoSEQ multiplex PCR; TCRdb's copy keeps in-frame clones and lacks some. V, J and clone size were drawn from that table, and D and trimming were deduced from the DNA. The table lists around 150,000 clones, over 90% of them singletons. The Seattle site enrolled patients during active infection and followed them longitudinally.

The sequence was collected from a woman in her sixties with COVID-19, enrolled during active disease. Sequencing was performed on peripheral blood. The chain is built from TRBV4-3 and TRBJ1-1; D ambiguous. The CDR3 region has the DNA TGCGCCAGCAGCCAAGAATCAGTTAACACTGAAGCTTTCTTT. As protein: CASSQESVNTEAFF.